This TCR beta chain was captured by sequencing in a study of shared clonotypes between healthy human individuals. With respect to this clone: Its target is unknown.

Study findings and constraints: For naive CD4 cells, roughly 5% of clonotypes were shared across a handful of donors.

Sorted-subset replicate PCRs used around 200 ng of genomic DNA. This amount corresponded to approximately 30,000 T cell genomes. Produced via immunoSEQ multiplex PCR; TCRdb's table is partial and in-frame only. The sample holds approximately 100,000 clones; 67% are singletons and the top ten take 40% to 45%. The study drew all its donors from Caucasian adults living in Nashville, Tennessee. Looked up from germline, CDR1 is MNHNS and CDR2 is SASEGT. This CDR3 has 14 residues. V was trimmed by 10 bases and J by 0 bases, leaving 12 bases between them. Sequenced input: memory CD8+ T cells sorted from blood. The subset here: CD45RO+ cells pooled with CCR7-negative TemRA cells. The chain links TRBV6-1 to TRBJ2-2; D is perhaps TRBD1 or TRBD2 (5 bases each). This TCR came from a man aged 25 to 40 in good health. The CDR3 reads CATHGTPNTGELFF. The CDR3 DNA follows: TGTGCCACACACGGGACGCCGAACACCGGGGAGCTGTTTTTT.